This T cell receptor beta chain was captured in a study of radiotherapy plus CTLA-4 blockade in lung cancer. Here immunoSEQ multiplex PCR was the method, and the copy in TCRdb shows in-frame clones only, minus some. Among around 130,000 clones listed, about 87% were seen once. Per the germline V gene, CDR1 is GTSNPN and CDR2 is SVGIG (reference sequence). This CDR3 region has 16 residues. V trimming: 6 bases; J trimming: 3 bases; junction bases outside the gene matches: 11. Focal radiation plus CTLA-4 blockade with ipilimumab was administered to patients who had chemo-refractory metastatic non-small-cell lung cancer.

J is TRBJ2-2 and V is TRBV30; 9 positions match TRBD2. Sequencing used peripheral blood, obtained from a patient treated with radiotherapy plus ipilimumab. The receptor was isolated from a human donor with non-small cell lung cancer that progressed on radiotherapy plus ipilimumab. The CDR3 sequence: CACLAGSMWDTGELFF. CDR3 DNA sequence: TGTGCCTGTCTAGCGGGATCTATGTGGGACACCGGGGAGCTGTTTTTT.